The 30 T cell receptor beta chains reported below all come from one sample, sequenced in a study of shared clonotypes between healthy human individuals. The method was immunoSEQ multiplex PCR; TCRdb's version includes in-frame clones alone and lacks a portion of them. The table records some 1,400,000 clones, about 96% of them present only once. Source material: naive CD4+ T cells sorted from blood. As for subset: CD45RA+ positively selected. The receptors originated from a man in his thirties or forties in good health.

CDR3 coding DNA: TGTGCCAGCAGTTTAGCTTCTGGGGGGGACACTGAAGCTTTCTTT. The encoded protein is CASSLASGGDTEAFF. The rearrangement uses TRBV28 and TRBJ1-1, with TRBD1 as a possible D gene (5 bases). Between the trimmed V and J ends, which lost 2 bases and 3 bases, there was a span of 13 bases. Germline CDR1 reads MDHEN; CDR2 reads SYDVKM. CDR3 length equals 15 residues.

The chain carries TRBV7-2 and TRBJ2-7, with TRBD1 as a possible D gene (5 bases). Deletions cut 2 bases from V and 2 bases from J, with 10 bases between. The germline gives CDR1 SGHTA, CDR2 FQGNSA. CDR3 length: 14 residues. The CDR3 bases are TGTGCCAGCAGCTTATTCAGGGCCCCCTACGAGCAGTACTTC. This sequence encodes CASSLFRAPYEQYF.

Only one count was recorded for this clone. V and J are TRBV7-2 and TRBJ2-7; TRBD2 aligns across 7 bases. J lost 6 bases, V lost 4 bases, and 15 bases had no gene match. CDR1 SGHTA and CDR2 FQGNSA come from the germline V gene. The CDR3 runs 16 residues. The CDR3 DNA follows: TGTGCCAGCAGCTCTCAGCCGGGACTACTAGCCGGCGAGCAGTACTTC. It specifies CASSSQPGLLAGEQYF.

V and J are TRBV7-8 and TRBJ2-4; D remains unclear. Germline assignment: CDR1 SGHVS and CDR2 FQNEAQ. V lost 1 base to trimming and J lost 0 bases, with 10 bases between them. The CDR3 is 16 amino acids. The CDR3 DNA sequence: TGTGCCAGCAGCTTAGTTGCCGCGGCAGCCAAAAACATTCAGTACTTC. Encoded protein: CASSLVAAAAKNIQYF. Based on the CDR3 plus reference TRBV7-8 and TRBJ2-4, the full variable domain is GAGVSQSPRYKVAKRGQDVALRCDPISGHVSLFWYQQALGQGPEFLTYFQNEAQLDKSGLPSDRFFAERPEGSVSTLKIQRTQQEDSAVYLCASSLVAAAAKNIQYFGAGTRLSVL.

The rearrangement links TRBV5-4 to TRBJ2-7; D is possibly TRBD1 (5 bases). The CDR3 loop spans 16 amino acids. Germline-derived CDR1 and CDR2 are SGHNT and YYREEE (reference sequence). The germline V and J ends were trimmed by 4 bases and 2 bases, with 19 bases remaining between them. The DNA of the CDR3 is TGTGCCAGCAGCGCCCTTTTTTCCAGGGATCCCTACGAGCAGTACTTC. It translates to CASSALFSRDPYEQYF.

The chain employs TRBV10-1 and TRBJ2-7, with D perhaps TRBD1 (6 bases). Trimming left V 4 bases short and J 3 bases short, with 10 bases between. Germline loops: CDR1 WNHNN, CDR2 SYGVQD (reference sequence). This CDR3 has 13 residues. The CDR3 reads CASSVLQGYEQYF. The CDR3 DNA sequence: TGCGCCAGCAGTGTACTACAGGGCTACGAGCAGTACTTC.

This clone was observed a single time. In nucleotides, the CDR3 is TGCGCCAGCAGCCAAGGTTTAGCGGCCGAGCAGTACTTC. Its translation: CASSQGLAAEQYF. This rearrangement joins TRBV4-1 to TRBJ2-7; the D gene is possibly TRBD2 (6 bases). V was clipped by 1 base and J by 6 bases, with 10 bases between them. Looked up from germline, CDR1 is MGHRA and CDR2 is YSYEKL. This CDR3 has 13 amino acids.

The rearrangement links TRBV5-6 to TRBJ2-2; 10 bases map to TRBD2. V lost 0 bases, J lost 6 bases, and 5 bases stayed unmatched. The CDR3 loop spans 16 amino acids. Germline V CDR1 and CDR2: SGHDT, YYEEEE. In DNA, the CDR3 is TGTGCCAGCAGCTTGGGTTTAGCGGGAGGTGCCGGGGAGCTGTTTTTT. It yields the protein CASSLGLAGGAGELFF.

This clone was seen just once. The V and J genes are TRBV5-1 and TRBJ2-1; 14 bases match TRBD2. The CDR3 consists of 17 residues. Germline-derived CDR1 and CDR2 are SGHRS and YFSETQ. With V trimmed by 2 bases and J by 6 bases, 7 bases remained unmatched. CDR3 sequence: CASSFHGTSGRGNEQFF. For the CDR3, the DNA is TGCGCCAGCAGCTTCCACGGGACTAGCGGGAGAGGCAATGAGCAGTTCTTC.

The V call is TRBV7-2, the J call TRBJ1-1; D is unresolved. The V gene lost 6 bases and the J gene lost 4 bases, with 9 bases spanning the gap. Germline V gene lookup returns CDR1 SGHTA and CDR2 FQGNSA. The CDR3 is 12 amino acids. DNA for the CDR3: TGTGCCAGCAGACGGTTGGCCACTGAAGCTTTCTTT. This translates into CASRRLATEAFF.

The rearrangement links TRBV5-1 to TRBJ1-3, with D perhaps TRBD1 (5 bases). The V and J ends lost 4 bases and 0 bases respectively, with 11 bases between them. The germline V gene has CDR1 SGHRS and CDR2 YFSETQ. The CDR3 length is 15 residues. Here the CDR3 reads CASSKDRASGNTIYF. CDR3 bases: TGCGCCAGCAGCAAAGACAGAGCCTCTGGAAACACCATATATTTT.

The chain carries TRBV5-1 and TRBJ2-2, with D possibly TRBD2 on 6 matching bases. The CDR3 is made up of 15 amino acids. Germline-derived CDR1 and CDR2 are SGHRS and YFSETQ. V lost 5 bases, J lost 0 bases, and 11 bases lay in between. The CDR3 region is CASRGSGTNTGELFF. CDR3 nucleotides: TGCGCCAGCAGGGGTAGCGGAACGAACACCGGGGAGCTGTTTTTT.

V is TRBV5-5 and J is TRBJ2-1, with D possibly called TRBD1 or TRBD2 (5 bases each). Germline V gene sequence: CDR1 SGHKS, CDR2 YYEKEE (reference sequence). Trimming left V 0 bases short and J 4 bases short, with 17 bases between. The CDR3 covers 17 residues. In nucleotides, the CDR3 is TGTGCCAGCAGCTTGGCCGCACAGGTGGGGGTATACAATGAGCAGTTCTTC. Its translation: CASSLAAQVGVYNEQFF.

The CDR3 spells CASSSQPGQGTTTQYF. The DNA of the CDR3 is TGCGCCAGCAGCTCCCAACCGGGACAGGGCACTACTACGCAGTATTTT. This sequence joins TRBV5-1 and TRBJ2-3, with 9 bases matching TRBD1. CDR3 length: 16 residues. With 3 bases clipped from V and 8 bases from J, the junction kept 13 bases outside the gene matches. CDR1 SGHRS and CDR2 YFSETQ come from the germline V gene.

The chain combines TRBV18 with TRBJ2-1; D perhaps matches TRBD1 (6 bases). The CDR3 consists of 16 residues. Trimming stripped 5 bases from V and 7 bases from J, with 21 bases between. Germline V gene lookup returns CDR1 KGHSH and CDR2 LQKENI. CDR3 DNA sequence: TGTGCCAGCTCATCCACCCCAGGGGCCTCTACAAATGAGCAGTTCTTC. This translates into CASSSTPGASTNEQFF.

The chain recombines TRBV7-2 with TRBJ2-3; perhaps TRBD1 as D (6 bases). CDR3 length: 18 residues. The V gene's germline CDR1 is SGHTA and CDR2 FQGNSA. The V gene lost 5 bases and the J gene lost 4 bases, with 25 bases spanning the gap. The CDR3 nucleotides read TGTGCCAGCAGCACCAACAGGGTCCGCACCACCTTGGCAGATACGCAGTATTTT. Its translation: CASSTNRVRTTLADTQYF.

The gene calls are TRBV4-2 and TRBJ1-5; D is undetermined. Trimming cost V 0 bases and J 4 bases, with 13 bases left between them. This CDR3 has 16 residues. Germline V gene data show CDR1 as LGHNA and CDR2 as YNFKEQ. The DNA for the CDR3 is TGTGCCAGCAGCCAAGAATCGACTCGTGGGAATCAGCCCCAGCATTTT. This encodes CASSQESTRGNQPQHF.

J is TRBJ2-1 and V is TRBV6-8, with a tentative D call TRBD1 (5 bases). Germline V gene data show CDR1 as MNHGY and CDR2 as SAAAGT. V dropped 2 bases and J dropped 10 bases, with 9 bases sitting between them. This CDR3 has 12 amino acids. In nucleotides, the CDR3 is TGTGCCAGCAGTTACCCAGGGTTCGAGCAGTTCTTC. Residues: CASSYPGFEQFF.

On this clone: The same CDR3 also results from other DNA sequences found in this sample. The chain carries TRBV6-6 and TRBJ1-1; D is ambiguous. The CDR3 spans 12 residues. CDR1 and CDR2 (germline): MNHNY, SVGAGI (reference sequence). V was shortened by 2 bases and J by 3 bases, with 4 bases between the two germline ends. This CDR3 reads CASSYGDTEAFF. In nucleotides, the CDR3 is TGTGCCAGCAGTTACGGGGACACTGAAGCTTTCTTT.

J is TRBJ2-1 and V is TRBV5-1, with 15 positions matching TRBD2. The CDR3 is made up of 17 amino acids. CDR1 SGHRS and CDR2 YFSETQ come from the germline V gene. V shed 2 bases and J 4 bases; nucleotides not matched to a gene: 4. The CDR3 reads CASSFGLAGGIYNEQFF. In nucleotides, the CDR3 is TGCGCCAGCAGCTTTGGACTAGCGGGAGGGATATACAATGAGCAGTTCTTC.

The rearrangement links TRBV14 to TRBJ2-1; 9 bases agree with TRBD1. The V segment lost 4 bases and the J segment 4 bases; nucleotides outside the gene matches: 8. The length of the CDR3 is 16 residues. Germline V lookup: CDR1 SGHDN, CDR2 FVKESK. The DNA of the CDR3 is TGTGCCAGCAGCCCTACTGGGACAGGGAGGTACAATGAGCAGTTCTTC. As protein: CASSPTGTGRYNEQFF. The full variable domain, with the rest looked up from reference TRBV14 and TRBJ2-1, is EAGVTQFPSHSVIEKGQTVTLRCDPISGHDNLYWYRRVMGKEIKFLLHFVKESKQDESGMPNNRFLAERTGGTYSTLKVQPAELEDSGVYFCASSPTGTGRYNEQFFGPGTRLTVL.

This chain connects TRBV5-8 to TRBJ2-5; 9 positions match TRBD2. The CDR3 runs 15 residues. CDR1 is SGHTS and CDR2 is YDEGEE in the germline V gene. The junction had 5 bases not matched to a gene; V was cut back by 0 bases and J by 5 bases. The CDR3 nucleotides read TGTGCCAGCAGCTTGGGGGTAGCGGGAGCGGAGACCCAGTACTTC. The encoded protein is CASSLGVAGAETQYF.

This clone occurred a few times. The CDR3 protein is CASSTSGSNEQFF. CDR3 DNA sequence: TGTGCCAGCTCGACTAGCGGGAGCAATGAGCAGTTCTTC. The V call is TRBV2, the J call TRBJ2-1; 12 positions agree with TRBD2. This CDR3 comprises 13 residues. Germline V gene lookup returns CDR1 SNHLY and CDR2 FYNNEI. The ends lost 8 bases at V and 6 bases at J; junction bases unmatched: 2.

This CDR3 is CASSLSAGAGADTQYF. CDR3 sequence (DNA): TGTGCCAGCAGCTTATCCGCGGGAGCGGGAGCAGATACGCAGTATTTT. The chain joins TRBV7-6 to TRBJ2-3; TRBD2 aligns across 8 bases. The CDR3 is 16 amino acids. Germline V CDR1 and CDR2: SGHVS, FNYEAQ. V gave up 2 bases and J gave up 4 bases; unmatched junction bases: 8. The whole variable domain, filled in from reference TRBV7-6 and TRBJ2-3, reads GAGVSQSPRYKVTKRGQDVALRCDPISGHVSLYWYRQALGQGPEFLTYFNYEAQQDKSGLPNDRFSAERPEGSISTLTIQRTEQRDSAMYRCASSLSAGAGADTQYFGPGTRLTVL.

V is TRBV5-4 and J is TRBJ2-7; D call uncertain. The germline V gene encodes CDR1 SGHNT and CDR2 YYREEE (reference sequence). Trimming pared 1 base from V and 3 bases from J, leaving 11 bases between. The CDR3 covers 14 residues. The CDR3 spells CASSLPGPGYEQYF. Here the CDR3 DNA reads TGTGCCAGCAGCTTGCCCGGACCTGGCTACGAGCAGTACTTC.

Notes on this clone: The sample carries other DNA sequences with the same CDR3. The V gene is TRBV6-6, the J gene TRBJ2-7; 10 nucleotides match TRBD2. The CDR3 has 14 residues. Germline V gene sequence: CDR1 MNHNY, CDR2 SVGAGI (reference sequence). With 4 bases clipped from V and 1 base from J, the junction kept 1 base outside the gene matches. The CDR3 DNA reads TGTGCCAGCAGTTGGACTAGCGGTTCCTACGAGCAGTACTTC. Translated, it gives CASSWTSGSYEQYF.

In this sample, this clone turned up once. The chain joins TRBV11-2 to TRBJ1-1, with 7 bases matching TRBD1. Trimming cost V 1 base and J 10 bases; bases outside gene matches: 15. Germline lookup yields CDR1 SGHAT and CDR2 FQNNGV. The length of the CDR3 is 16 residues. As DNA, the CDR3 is TGTGCCAGCAGCTTAGCCTTACAGGGGCGGGGAGGTCGAGCTTTCTTT. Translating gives CASSLALQGRGGRAFF.

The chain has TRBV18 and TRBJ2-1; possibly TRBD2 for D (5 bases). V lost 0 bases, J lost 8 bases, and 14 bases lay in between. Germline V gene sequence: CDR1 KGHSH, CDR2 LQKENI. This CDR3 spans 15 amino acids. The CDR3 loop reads CASSPPHPSGYEQFF. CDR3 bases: TGTGCCAGCTCACCACCTCACCCGTCGGGGTATGAGCAGTTCTTC. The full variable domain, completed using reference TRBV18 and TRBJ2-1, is NAGVMQNPRHLVRRRGQEARLRCSPMKGHSHVYWYRQLPEEGLKFMVYLQKENIIDESGMPKERFSAEFPKEGPSILRIQQVVRGDSAAYFCASSPPHPSGYEQFFGPGTRLTVL.

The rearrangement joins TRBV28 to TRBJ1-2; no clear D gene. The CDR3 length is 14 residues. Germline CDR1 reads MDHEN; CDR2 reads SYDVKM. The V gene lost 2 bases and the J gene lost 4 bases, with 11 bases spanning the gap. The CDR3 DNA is TGTGCCAGCAGTTTAGGGCCTGGGGTCTATGGCTACACCTTC. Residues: CASSLGPGVYGYTF.

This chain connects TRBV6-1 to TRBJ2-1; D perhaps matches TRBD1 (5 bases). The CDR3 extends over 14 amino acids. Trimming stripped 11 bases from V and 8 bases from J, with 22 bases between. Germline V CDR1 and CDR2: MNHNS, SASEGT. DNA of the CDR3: TGTGCCCTTACCAGGGTGACGGGTACTTATGAGCAGTTCTTC. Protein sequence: CALTRVTGTYEQFF.